Listed below are T cell receptor beta chains from one sample, sequenced in a study of blood T cell repertoires in COVID-19. Measured with immunoSEQ multiplex PCR; TCRdb has only the in-frame clones, and not every one. The sample shows 70,000 or so clones, 75% to 90% of them seen only once. Input material: peripheral blood. These receptors were collected from a woman of 80 years or more with active COVID-19. Each CDR3 is given with its conserved first and last residue. Fields, in order: J gene, D gene, V gene, clone size, CDR3 protein, CDR3 DNA. A D gene is named only where the DNA matches it firmly. Not all rows give a size; the values are once, few, many and, for expanded clones, a class.

j_gene: TRBJ2-7
d_gene: TRBD1
v_gene: TRBV2
abundance: .
CDR3aa: CATQRGQDHSYEQYF
CDR3nt: TGTGCCACCCAAAGAGGACAGGACCACTCCTACGAGCAGTACTTC

j_gene: TRBJ1-1
d_gene: .
v_gene: TRBV2
abundance: .
CDR3aa: CASSDGGAPNTEAFF
CDR3nt: TGTGCCAGCAGTGACGGGGGGGCCCCAAACACTGAAGCTTTCTTT

j_gene: TRBJ2-3
d_gene: .
v_gene: TRBV11-2
abundance: .
CDR3aa: CASSPAPGGPQYF
CDR3nt: TGTGCCAGCAGCCCGGCGCCTGGCGGCCCGCAGTATTTT

j_gene: TRBJ2-6
d_gene: .
v_gene: TRBV18
abundance: .
CDR3aa: CASSPQAAGANVLTF
CDR3nt: TGTGCCAGCTCACCCCAGGCAGCAGGGGCCAACGTCCTGACTTTC

j_gene: TRBJ2-3
d_gene: TRBD2
v_gene: TRBV25-1
abundance: .
CDR3aa: CASSATGTSGRQYF
CDR3nt: TGTGCCAGCAGTGCCACCGGGACTAGCGGGAGGCAGTATTTT

j_gene: TRBJ1-3
d_gene: .
v_gene: TRBV28
abundance: .
CDR3aa: CASSDGQISGNTIYF
CDR3nt: TGTGCCAGCAGTGATGGACAGATCTCTGGAAACACCATATATTTT

j_gene: TRBJ2-5
d_gene: TRBD2
v_gene: TRBV4-2
abundance: .
CDR3aa: CASSLGLARRETQYF
CDR3nt: TGTGCCAGCAGCCTTGGACTAGCGAGAAGAGAGACCCAGTACTTC

j_gene: TRBJ2-3
d_gene: .
v_gene: TRBV23-1
abundance: .
CDR3aa: CASRHRTASTDTQYF
CDR3nt: TGCGCCAGCAGACATAGGACAGCTAGCACAGATACGCAGTATTTT

j_gene: TRBJ2-3
d_gene: TRBD2
v_gene: TRBV9
abundance: .
CDR3aa: CASSVVPSGEGADTQYF
CDR3nt: TGTGCCAGCAGCGTAGTCCCTAGCGGGGAGGGGGCAGATACGCAGTATTTT

j_gene: TRBJ2-3
d_gene: .
v_gene: TRBV4-3
abundance: .
CDR3aa: CASSQGQTDTQYF
CDR3nt: TGCGCCAGCAGCCAAGGACAGACAGATACGCAGTATTTT

j_gene: TRBJ1-3
d_gene: TRBD1
v_gene: TRBV4-2
abundance: .
CDR3aa: CASSQEDRGLAGNTIYF
CDR3nt: TGTGCCAGCAGCCAAGAGGACAGGGGGCTTGCTGGAAACACCATATATTTT

j_gene: TRBJ2-7
d_gene: .
v_gene: TRBV4-3
abundance: .
CDR3aa: CASSPFWYF
CDR3nt: TGCGCCAGCAGCCCCTTCTGGTACTTC

j_gene: TRBJ2-3
d_gene: TRBD2
v_gene: TRBV6-6
abundance: few
CDR3aa: CASSRSSGPTDTQYF
CDR3nt: TGTGCCAGCAGTCGATCTAGCGGACCCACAGATACGCAGTATTTT

j_gene: TRBJ2-7
d_gene: .
v_gene: TRBV7-9
abundance: .
CDR3aa: CASSFRGTNYEQYF
CDR3nt: TGTGCCAGCAGCTTTCGGGGAACGAACTACGAGCAGTACTTC

j_gene: TRBJ1-1
d_gene: .
v_gene: TRBV7-8
abundance: .
CDR3aa: CASSLLEGGSTEAFF
CDR3nt: TGTGCCAGCAGCTTATTAGAGGGGGGGAGTACTGAAGCTTTCTTT

j_gene: TRBJ2-2
d_gene: .
v_gene: TRBV6-6
abundance: .
CDR3aa: CASASGSSTGELFF
CDR3nt: TGTGCCAGCGCATCCGGTAGCAGTACCGGGGAGCTGTTTTTT

j_gene: TRBJ2-1
d_gene: TRBD1
v_gene: TRBV7-9
abundance: .
CDR3aa: CASSPPPLGTGHQQFF
CDR3nt: TGTGCCAGCAGCCCCCCTCCCCTCGGGACAGGGCACCAGCAGTTCTTC

j_gene: TRBJ2-7
d_gene: .
v_gene: TRBV28
abundance: .
CDR3aa: CASSLSSYEQYF
CDR3nt: TGTGCCAGCAGTTTGTCTTCCTACGAGCAGTACTTC

j_gene: TRBJ2-3
d_gene: TRBD1
v_gene: TRBV7-9
abundance: .
CDR3aa: CASSADRGADTQYF
CDR3nt: TGTGCCAGCAGCGCCGACAGGGGGGCAGATACGCAGTATTTT

j_gene: TRBJ2-7
d_gene: .
v_gene: TRBV7-2
abundance: .
CDR3aa: CASSSKSGQSFFYEQYF
CDR3nt: TGTGCCAGCAGCTCCAAATCAGGACAGAGCTTCTTTTACGAGCAGTACTTC

j_gene: TRBJ1-5
d_gene: .
v_gene: TRBV18
abundance: .
CDR3aa: CASSQAGINQPQHF
CDR3nt: TGTGCCAGCTCACAAGCCGGGATCAATCAGCCCCAGCATTTT

j_gene: TRBJ1-1
d_gene: .
v_gene: TRBV7-2
abundance: .
CDR3aa: CASSLAMNTEAFF
CDR3nt: TGTGCCAGCAGCCTGGCAATGAACACTGAAGCTTTCTTT

j_gene: TRBJ2-5
d_gene: TRBD2
v_gene: TRBV2
abundance: .
CDR3aa: CASSLPRGGERETQYF
CDR3nt: TGTGCCAGCTCCCTTCCGCGTGGGGGGGAGAGAGAGACCCAGTACTTC

j_gene: TRBJ2-3
d_gene: .
v_gene: TRBV7-6
abundance: .
CDR3aa: CASSLGGRGSTDTQYF
CDR3nt: TGTGCCAGCAGCCTGGGGGGGAGGGGGAGCACAGATACGCAGTATTTT

j_gene: TRBJ2-1
d_gene: TRBD2
v_gene: TRBV6-6
abundance: .
CDR3aa: CASSYAASGRPHEQFF
CDR3nt: TGTGCCAGCAGTTACGCCGCCAGCGGGAGGCCCCATGAGCAGTTCTTC

j_gene: TRBJ2-7
d_gene: .
v_gene: TRBV28
abundance: .
CDR3aa: CASTAVRYYEQYF
CDR3nt: TGTGCCAGCACGGCGGTGCGATACTACGAGCAGTACTTC

j_gene: TRBJ1-2
d_gene: TRBD1
v_gene: TRBV27
abundance: .
CDR3aa: CASSNSGTGVFHGYTF
CDR3nt: TGTGCCAGCAGCAACTCGGGGACAGGGGTATTCCATGGCTACACCTTC

j_gene: TRBJ2-6
d_gene: .
v_gene: TRBV14
abundance: .
CDR3aa: CASSLGGPSGANVLTF
CDR3nt: TGTGCCAGCAGCCTCGGGGGTCCCTCTGGGGCCAACGTCCTGACTTTC

j_gene: TRBJ2-1
d_gene: .
v_gene: TRBV6-2/TRBV6-3
abundance: .
CDR3aa: CASSYSRTEQFF
CDR3nt: TGTGCCAGCAGTTACAGCCGGACAGAGCAGTTCTTC

j_gene: TRBJ2-1
d_gene: .
v_gene: TRBV18
abundance: .
CDR3aa: CASSPAATGNEQFF
CDR3nt: TGTGCCAGCTCACCCGCCGCGACGGGAAATGAGCAGTTCTTC

j_gene: TRBJ1-1
d_gene: TRBD1
v_gene: TRBV3-1/TRBV3-2
abundance: .
CDR3aa: CASSPGTGGTEAFF
CDR3nt: TGTGCCAGCAGCCCCGGGACAGGCGGGACTGAAGCTTTCTTT

j_gene: TRBJ1-1
d_gene: .
v_gene: TRBV9
abundance: few
CDR3aa: CASSRGGMKAFF
CDR3nt: TGTGCCAGCAGCCGGGGGGGTATGAAAGCTTTCTTT

j_gene: TRBJ2-2
d_gene: TRBD2
v_gene: TRBV4-2
abundance: .
CDR3aa: CASSQPGTSRNTGELFF
CDR3nt: TGTGCCAGCAGCCAGCCCGGGACTAGCAGAAACACCGGGGAGCTGTTTTTT

j_gene: TRBJ1-6
d_gene: .
v_gene: TRBV27
abundance: .
CDR3aa: CASSFKPNNSPLHF
CDR3nt: TGTGCCAGCAGTTTTAAACCTAATAATTCACCCCTCCACTTT

j_gene: TRBJ2-3
d_gene: TRBD1
v_gene: TRBV24-1
abundance: .
CDR3aa: CATSDLGQAGTDTQYF
CDR3nt: TGTGCCACCAGTGATTTGGGACAGGCGGGCACAGATACGCAGTATTTT

j_gene: TRBJ2-3
d_gene: .
v_gene: TRBV3-1/TRBV3-2
abundance: .
CDR3aa: CASSRRRPSDTQYF
CDR3nt: TGTGCCAGCAGCCGAAGGCGGCCCTCCGATACGCAGTATTTT

j_gene: TRBJ2-3
d_gene: .
v_gene: TRBV2
abundance: .
CDR3aa: CASSEMWGGTDTQYF
CDR3nt: TGTGCCAGCAGTGAAATGTGGGGGGGCACAGATACGCAGTATTTT

j_gene: TRBJ2-3
d_gene: .
v_gene: TRBV6-2/TRBV6-3
abundance: .
CDR3aa: CASSYPVTGSTDTQYF
CDR3nt: TGTGCCAGCAGTTACCCCGTGACGGGGAGCACAGATACGCAGTATTTT

j_gene: TRBJ2-1
d_gene: TRBD1
v_gene: TRBV6-2/TRBV6-3
abundance: .
CDR3aa: CASSYSTGDYNEQFF
CDR3nt: TGTGCCAGCAGTTACTCGACAGGGGACTACAATGAGCAGTTCTTC

j_gene: TRBJ2-3
d_gene: TRBD2
v_gene: TRBV7-2
abundance: .
CDR3aa: CASSFGTSGLVDTQYF
CDR3nt: TGTGCCAGCAGCTTTGGGACTAGCGGTCTTGTGGATACGCAGTATTTT

j_gene: TRBJ1-2
d_gene: .
v_gene: TRBV28
abundance: .
CDR3aa: CASSFGGTQAENGYTF
CDR3nt: TGTGCCAGCAGTTTTGGTGGGACTCAAGCAGAAAATGGCTACACCTTC

j_gene: TRBJ2-7
d_gene: TRBD2
v_gene: TRBV28
abundance: .
CDR3aa: CASSARLALSYEQYF
CDR3nt: TGTGCCAGCAGCGCACGACTAGCGCTTTCCTACGAGCAGTACTTC

j_gene: TRBJ2-5
d_gene: .
v_gene: TRBV14
abundance: .
CDR3aa: CASSPQRRVETQYF
CDR3nt: TGTGCCAGCAGTCCCCAGCGGAGGGTGGAGACCCAGTACTTC

j_gene: TRBJ1-2
d_gene: .
v_gene: TRBV4-2
abundance: .
CDR3aa: CASSQNYDRSNYGYTF
CDR3nt: TGTGCCAGCAGCCAGAATTACGACAGATCTAACTATGGCTACACCTTC

j_gene: TRBJ2-5
d_gene: .
v_gene: TRBV7-9
abundance: .
CDR3aa: CASSRGLVQETQYF
CDR3nt: TGTGCCAGCAGCCGAGGACTGGTCCAAGAGACCCAGTACTTC

j_gene: TRBJ2-5
d_gene: .
v_gene: TRBV3-1/TRBV3-2
abundance: .
CDR3aa: CASSRDLAVGGETQYF
CDR3nt: TGTGCCAGCAGCCGAGATTTAGCGGTGGGGGGAGAGACCCAGTACTTC

j_gene: TRBJ1-1
d_gene: .
v_gene: TRBV19
abundance: .
CDR3aa: CASRSQGNTEAFF
CDR3nt: TGTGCCAGTAGAAGTCAGGGGAACACTGAAGCTTTCTTT

j_gene: TRBJ2-7
d_gene: .
v_gene: TRBV7-9
abundance: .
CDR3aa: CASSQGRVPSYEQYF
CDR3nt: TGTGCCAGCAGCCAAGGCAGGGTTCCCTCCTACGAGCAGTACTTC

j_gene: TRBJ2-1
d_gene: TRBD1
v_gene: TRBV7-3
abundance: .
CDR3aa: CASSSGTGRFAEQFF
CDR3nt: TGTGCCAGCAGTTCTGGGACAGGCCGCTTTGCGGAGCAGTTCTTC

j_gene: TRBJ2-5
d_gene: .
v_gene: TRBV7-2
abundance: .
CDR3aa: CASSSLGVTWETQYF
CDR3nt: TGTGCCAGCAGCTCCCTCGGGGTCACGTGGGAGACCCAGTACTTC

j_gene: TRBJ2-7
d_gene: TRBD1
v_gene: TRBV9
abundance: .
CDR3aa: CASSVETGGGEQYF
CDR3nt: TGTGCCAGCAGCGTAGAGACAGGGGGCGGAGAGCAGTACTTC

j_gene: TRBJ1-6
d_gene: .
v_gene: TRBV10-2
abundance: .
CDR3aa: CASRTWTAGSPLHF
CDR3nt: TGCGCCAGCAGAACTTGGACAGCGGGGTCACCCCTCCACTTT

j_gene: TRBJ1-6
d_gene: TRBD1
v_gene: TRBV18
abundance: .
CDR3aa: CASSPGTERDSPLHF
CDR3nt: TGTGCCAGCTCCCCCGGGACAGAGAGAGATTCACCCCTCCACTTT

j_gene: TRBJ1-5
d_gene: TRBD1
v_gene: TRBV6-5
abundance: .
CDR3aa: CASRRQGSGNQPQHF
CDR3nt: TGTGCCAGCAGGAGACAGGGGAGCGGCAATCAGCCCCAGCATTTT

j_gene: TRBJ1-5
d_gene: .
v_gene: TRBV28
abundance: .
CDR3aa: CASSSPARGTMNQPQHF
CDR3nt: TGTGCCAGCAGTTCCCCAGCTAGAGGCACTATGAATCAGCCCCAGCATTTT

j_gene: TRBJ1-4
d_gene: .
v_gene: TRBV7-9
abundance: .
CDR3aa: CASSLGRTESNEKLFF
CDR3nt: TGTGCCAGCAGCTTAGGTCGGACAGAGAGTAATGAAAAACTGTTTTTT

j_gene: TRBJ2-5
d_gene: TRBD2
v_gene: TRBV10-2
abundance: .
CDR3aa: CASSVSGRSETQYF
CDR3nt: TGCGCCAGCAGTGTTAGCGGGAGATCGGAGACCCAGTACTTC